These T cell receptor beta chains were read from a single sample in a study of cytomegalovirus exposure and HLA in healthy donors. Libraries were prepared by immunoSEQ multiplex PCR; TCRdb keeps only in-frame clonotypes and omits some of them. The repertoire has over 150,000 clones, roughly 76% of them found once; the top ten carry approximately 1.4%. Sequencing was performed on PBMCs. The receptors derive from a man in his sixties in good health and CMV-seronegative. CDR3s include the opening cysteine and the closing phenylalanine or tryptophan.

J	V	CDR3
TRBJ2-3	TRBV19	CASSQMTGRVQYF
TRBJ2-1	TRBV7-2	CASSLGGRAVRNEQFF
TRBJ2-1	TRBV15	CATSILSASSYNEQFF
TRBJ2-2	TRBV7-9	CSSSFLALNTGELFF
TRBJ1-1	TRBV7-2	CASSWAGRDTEAFF
NA	TRBV6-5	CASSSALSSVPEQYF
TRBJ2-7	TRBV14	CASSHVGTEPSYEQYF
TRBJ2-7	TRBV28	CASRGTLYEQYF
TRBJ1-1	TRBV27	CASSSRTAQNTEAFF
TRBJ1-2	TRBV7-2	CASSLGPGQGDGYTF
TRBJ1-2	TRBV4-3	CASSQEVRQGFYGYTF
TRBJ1-4	TRBV9	CASSVGQIEEKLFF
TRBJ2-7	TRBV18	CASSPMGQSPDEQYF
TRBJ1-6	TRBV27	CASRSLRGEYNSPLHF
TRBJ2-2	TRBV9	CASSLSGREIITGELFF
TRBJ2-7	TRBV19	CASSIPPTPSNF
TRBJ2-7	TRBV5-1	CASSLNREHEQYF
TRBJ2-3	TRBV9	CASSALAEGAHTDTQYF
TRBJ2-1	TRBV27	CASSQAGGRYNEQFF
TRBJ2-7	TRBV6-5	CASSPTGTAAYEQYF
TRBJ1-2	TRBV7-9	CSSSLGSDYGYTF
TRBJ2-1	TRBV11-3	CASSLTSGTYNEQFF
TRBJ1-4	TRBV28	CASSLGRVSNEKLFF
TRBJ2-7	TRBV10-1	CASSGQGAYYEQYF
TRBJ1-5	TRBV28	CASSIELSAELYSNQPQHF
TRBJ2-7	TRBV2	CASRAGGDSYEQYF
TRBJ2-1	TRBV19	CASSIGWTDNEQFF
TRBJ2-7	TRBV6-5	CASSTRRTGFYEQYF
TRBJ1-2	TRBV5-4	CASSPGLFSYYGYTF
TRBJ2-1	TRBV5-1	CASSLGTAMSYNEQFF
TRBJ2-2	TRBV11-2	CASSTTDRGLFLTGELFF
TRBJ2-3	TRBV5-4	CASSLAAGVQNTQYF
TRBJ1-5	TRBV4-2	CASRQEVGENQPQHF
TRBJ2-1	TRBV6-1	CASSDIVGRTSYNEQFF
TRBJ1-3	TRBV21-1	CASPRTGLTSGNTIYF
TRBJ2-3	TRBV6-1	CASSDNGQNTDTQYF
TRBJ2-3	TRBV28	CASSSTNWASGTLTDTQYF
TRBJ1-2	TRBV10-3	CAISESPRVGGYTF
TRBJ1-5	TRBV7-9	CASSLAGQGDQPQHF
TRBJ2-5	TRBV12-2	CASRLAGPSGSEETQYF
TRBJ2-1	TRBV25-1	CASSGAYRVSEQFF
TRBJ1-4	TRBV12-2	CASRSRSFGGLGNEKLFF
TRBJ2-7	TRBV11-2	CASSLVLGSYEQYF
TRBJ2-7	TRBV7-2	CASSAGTIPYEQYF
NA	TRBV5-1	CASSYGGAFSYEQYF
TRBJ1-2	TRBV2	CASRADRDYGYTF
TRBJ2-1	TRBV7-2	CASSLDRELYNEQFF
TRBJ2-7	TRBV28	CASSPEGQGKGEQYF
TRBJ2-5	TRBV12-2	CASRLRQGEKYF
TRBJ2-5	TRBV7-7	CASSPPGGQETQYF